The 25 T cell receptor beta chains in this list originate from one sample, sequenced in a study of T cells in Graves' hyperthyroidism and ophthalmopathy. Amplification of TCR beta CDR3 regions used RNA as the template. The TCR CDR3 first-round RT-PCR relied on the HTBI primer set. TCRdb processed the multiplex PCR reads anew with MiXCR; each CDR3 protein has one entry. Of roughly 500,000 distinct CDR3 sequences listed, 40% to 55% are singletons. Sequenced input: peripheral blood or thyroid tissue (not recorded which). The receptors derive from an adult woman with Graves' disease, either hyperthyroidism or ophthalmopathy (not recorded which).

This chain joins TRBV7-8 and TRBJ1-5; D perhaps matches TRBD1 (5 bases). CDR1 is SGHVS, CDR2 FQNEAQ, per germline. V lost 3 bases and J lost 9, with 12 bases in between. The CDR3 extends over 13 amino acids. In nucleotides, the CDR3 is TGTGCCAGCAGCTTCGGGGCAGCCGCGCCCCAGCATTTT. Protein sequence: CASSFGAAAPQHF. Full variable domain (missing parts from reference TRBV7-8 and TRBJ1-5): GAGVSQSPRYKVAKRGQDVALRCDPISGHVSLFWYQQALGQGPEFLTYFQNEAQLDKSGLPSDRFFAERPEGSVSTLKIQRTQQEDSAVYLCASSFGAAAPQHFGDGTRLSIL.

Many counts were recorded for this clonotype. The CDR3, as DNA: TGCGCCAGCAGCCCCGACTTGTATGGTAGCTCCTACGAGCAGTACTTC. Amino acid sequence: CASSPDLYGSSYEQYF. The chain recombines TRBV5-1 with TRBJ2-7; D ambiguous. CDR3 length equals 16 residues. V was pared by 4 bases and J by 0 bases, with 17 bases between. In germline, CDR1 is SGHRS, CDR2 YFSETQ.

The chain uses TRBV28 and TRBJ1-5; no firm D call. Germline V gives CDR1 MDHEN, CDR2 SYDVKM. CDR3 size: 15 residues. The ends were cut back, 5 bases at V and 5 bases at J, with 16 bases in the middle. The CDR3 protein is CASSLGSSIDQPQHF. In nucleotides, the CDR3 is TGTGCCAGCAGTCTTGGGTCCTCAATCGATCAGCCCCAGCATTTT.

Only a few counts were recorded for this clonotype. At one end the junction does not follow the germline gene, possibly because of a read error. The chain links TRBV10-3 to TRBJ1-4; a possible D gene is TRBD1 (6 bases). This CDR3 region has 12 residues. From germline, CDR1 is ENHRY and CDR2 SYGVKD. CDR3 coding DNA: TGTGCCATCAGTGAGATCAAGGGGGGCCAGGTTTTT. Protein: CAISEIKGGQVF.

This clonotype appeared many times. V is TRBV2 and J is TRBJ1-2; possible D gene TRBD1, 5 bases. The CDR3 consists of 13 residues. Germline values: CDR1 SNHLY, CDR2 FYNNEI. V was clipped by 3 bases and J by 6 bases, with 11 bases between them. CDR3: CASSESQADGYTF. The CDR3 DNA reads as TGTGCCAGCAGTGAGTCACAGGCGGATGGCTACACCTTC.

This clonotype was observed once. The V call is TRBV7-9, the J call TRBJ2-2, with D perhaps TRBD1 (5 bases). CDR1 is SEHNR, CDR2 FQNEAQ, per germline (reference sequence). This CDR3 region has 14 residues. V shed 3 bases and J shed 8 bases, with 13 bases lying between them. CDR3 nucleotide sequence: TGTGCCAGCAGCTTTCCCAGGGTAGGAGGGGAGCTGTTTTTT. It is translated as CASSFPRVGGELFF. Complete variable domain (other parts from reference TRBV7-9 and TRBJ2-2): DTGVSQNPRHKITKRGQNVTFRCDPISEHNRLYWYRQTLGQGPEFLTYFQNEAQLEKSRLLSDRFSAERPKGSFSTLEIQRTEQGDSAMYLCASSFPRVGGELFFGEGSRLTVL.

This clonotype was picked up a small number of times. V and J are TRBV2 and TRBJ1-6, with no clear D. The germline V gene encodes CDR1 SNHLY and CDR2 FYNNEI. The CDR3 runs to 14 residues. Trimming removed 4 bases at V and 5 bases at J, with 9 bases between. CDR3 loop: CASSGRRNNSPLHF. CDR3 bases: TGTGCCAGCAGTGGACGGCGTAATAATTCACCCCTCCACTTT.

This clonotype was recorded at least ten times. The chain employs TRBV7-9 and TRBJ1-6; no clear D gene. The ends were cut back, 3 bases at V and 0 bases at J, with 15 bases in the middle. The CDR3 covers 18 residues. Germline assignment: CDR1 SEHNR and CDR2 FQNEAQ (reference sequence). This CDR3 reads CASSFPPGPSSYNSPLHF. DNA of the CDR3: TGTGCCAGCAGCTTCCCGCCGGGTCCAAGCTCCTATAATTCACCCCTCCACTTT.

About this clonotype: Given a much more abundant clone one base away, this may be a read error. The J gene is TRBJ1-5, the V gene TRBV19, with 8 bases matching TRBD1. This CDR3 has 15 residues. Germline V gene data show CDR1 as LNHDA and CDR2 as SQIVND (reference sequence). V lost 7 bases, J lost 7 bases, and 12 bases stayed unmatched. In nucleotides, the CDR3 is TGTGCCAGTACCCCGGACAGGGTGGGAAAACAGCCCCAGCATTTT. Residues: CASTPDRVGKQPQHF.

On this clonotype: At one end, the junction sequence differs from germline, possibly due to a read error. The gene calls are TRBV12-3 or TRBV12-4 and TRBJ2-6; a weak D match, TRBD2 (6 bases). The CDR3 extends over 13 amino acids. CDR3 nucleotides: TGTGCCAGCAGGTACACGGGGACTCACGACAAAGCTTTC. Translation: CASRYTGTHDKAF.

Many counts were recorded for this clonotype. The V call is TRBV4-1, the J call TRBJ2-7, with D possibly matching TRBD1 (6 bases). The CDR3 spans 15 residues. Per germline, CDR1 MGHRA and CDR2 YSYEKL. Trimming cost V 4 bases and J 2 bases, with 15 bases left between them. The CDR3 here is CASSRGKGQPYEQYF. CDR3 DNA: TGCGCCAGCAGCCGGGGTAAAGGACAGCCCTACGAGCAGTACTTC.

With respect to this clonotype: Since no conserved phenylalanine or tryptophan closes the CDR3, a read error is the likely cause. Because the CDR3's place on the DNA is in doubt, the DNA is left out and the CDR3 is given as listed by TCRdb. CDR3 residues: CASRESIA. The chain recombines TRBV2 with TRBJ1-3. Per germline, CDR1 SNHLY and CDR2 FYNNEI. Ends included, the CDR3 has 8 residues.

V gene TRBV29-1 combines with J gene TRBJ1-1; D might be TRBD1 (6 bases). Trimming removed 3 bases at V and 1 base at J, with 12 bases between. This CDR3 comprises 14 residues. The germline CDR1 and CDR2 sequences are SQVTM and ANQGSEA. The CDR3 protein is CSVERGLGNTEAFF. The CDR3 DNA is TGCAGCGTTGAGCGGGGGCTGGGGAACACTGAAGCTTTCTTT.

This chain joins TRBV19 and TRBJ1-1; D remains unclear. V gave up 5 bases and J gave up 5 bases, with 15 bases separating them. The CDR3 spans 14 residues. Looked up from germline, CDR1 is LNHDA and CDR2 is SQIVND (reference sequence). CDR3 protein: CASSPRASRTEAFF. CDR3 bases: TGTGCCAGTAGTCCACGGGCCAGCCGGACTGAAGCTTTCTTT.

The chain links TRBV10-3 to TRBJ2-7, with 9 bases aligning to TRBD1. The J segment lost 0 bases and the V segment lost 4 bases, leaving 7 bases of the junction unmatched. The germline V gene encodes CDR1 ENHRY and CDR2 SYGVKD. This CDR3 contains 16 residues. CDR3: CAISVDGTGSSYEQYF. The CDR3 DNA is TGTGCCATCAGTGTTGATGGGACAGGGAGCTCCTACGAGCAGTACTTC.

In the case of this clonotype: A read error may account for a junction end that differs from germline. The genes are TRBV25-1 and TRBJ2-6; D unresolved. CDR1 is MGHDK, CDR2 SYGVNS, per germline. The CDR3 has 18 amino acids. Here the CDR3 reads CACSAPLNLGYRANVLTF. As DNA, the CDR3 is TGTGCCTGCAGTGCCCCACTGAACCTAGGATACCGGGCCAACGTCCTGACTTTC.

Of note for this clonotype: As the CDR3 is not closed by the conserved phenylalanine or tryptophan, this likely results from a read error. No DNA is shown, since the ends of the CDR3 on it are uncertain; the CDR3 is the one TCRdb lists. The chain has TRBV7-9 and TRBJ1-1; TRBD1, the table's D call, lacks a check against the DNA. Including both end residues, the CDR3 is 9 amino acids long. The germline gives CDR1 SEHNR, CDR2 FQNEAQ (reference sequence). The CDR3 loop is CASSTDDSS.

This clonotype showed up just once. The CDR3 end shows no conserved phenylalanine or tryptophan, and so a read error is likely. The limits of the CDR3 on the DNA are not certain, so only TCRdb's listed CDR3 is given. J is TRBJ2-6 and V is TRBV15. Germline lookup yields CDR1 LNHNV and CDR2 YYDKDF (reference sequence). The CDR3 sequence runs 9 residues, both termini included. The CDR3 loop is CATSVLRTS.

The genes are TRBV9 and TRBJ2-7, with 7 bases matching TRBD1. Germline CDR1 and CDR2: SGDLS and YYNGEE. The CDR3 is made up of 14 amino acids. With 3 bases clipped from V and 6 bases from J, the junction kept 9 bases outside the gene matches. The CDR3 sequence is CASSGSRDSREQYF. CDR3 coding DNA: TGTGCCAGCAGCGGATCCCGGGACAGTCGCGAGCAGTACTTC.

This clonotype was seen only once. The chain combines TRBV7-3 with TRBJ2-7, with D unresolved. V shed 2 bases and J shed 1 base, with 9 bases lying between them. CDR1 and CDR2 from the germline V gene are SGHTA and FQGTGA. CDR3 length equals 14 residues. In DNA, the CDR3 is TGTGCCAGCAGCTTAGCCCCCAGATCCTACGAGCAGTACTTC. Its protein is CASSLAPRSYEQYF. The variable domain in full, completed from reference TRBV7-3 and TRBJ2-7, reads GAGVSQTPSNKVTEKGKYVELRCDPISGHTALYWYRQSLGQGPEFLIYFQGTGAADDSGLPNDRFFAVRPEGSVSTLKIQRTERGDSAVYLCASSLAPRSYEQYFGPGTRLTVT.

This sequence joins TRBV7-6 and TRBJ1-1; D uncertain. The ends were cut back, 1 base at V and 8 bases at J, with 14 bases in the middle. There are 14 residues in the CDR3. Germline loops: CDR1 SGHVS, CDR2 FNYEAQ. CDR3 nucleotide sequence: TGTGCCAGCAGCTTAGTGGTGGGGTCCCTAGAAGCTTTCTTT. Its protein product is CASSLVVGSLEAFF. Full variable domain (outside the CDR3, taken from reference TRBV7-6 and TRBJ1-1): GAGVSQSPRYKVTKRGQDVALRCDPISGHVSLYWYRQALGQGPEFLTYFNYEAQQDKSGLPNDRFSAERPEGSISTLTIQRTEQRDSAMYRCASSLVVGSLEAFFGQGTRLTVV.

In the case of this clonotype: Given the absence of the conserved phenylalanine or tryptophan at the CDR3 end, a read error is likely. The chain has TRBV30 and TRBJ2-5, with D possibly matching TRBD2 (6 bases). Trimming left V 1 base short and J 5 bases short, with 11 bases between. This CDR3 is built from 13 residues. CDR1 is GTSNPN and CDR2 is SVGIG in the germline V gene (reference sequence). This chain's CDR3 is CAWSDGGEETQYL. Written as DNA, the CDR3 is TGTGCCTGGAGTGACGGAGGGGAGGAGACCCAGTACCTC.

The rearrangement uses TRBV28 and TRBJ1-6; D not resolved. V was cut by 11 bases and J by 0 bases, with 11 bases left in between. CDR1 MDHEN and CDR2 SYDVKM come from the germline V gene. The CDR3 is 14 residues long. This CDR3 reads CAVKYSSYNSPLHF. CDR3 DNA: TGTGCCGTCAAGTACAGCTCCTATAATTCACCCCTCCACTTT.

This chain links TRBV9 with TRBJ2-2, with D possibly being TRBD2 (6 bases). The germline CDR1 and CDR2 sequences are SGDLS and YYNGEE. There are 15 residues in the CDR3. V lost 0 bases to trimming and J lost 4 bases, with 10 bases between them. The CDR3 nucleotides are TGTGCCAGCAGCGTAGGAGTGGGGGGCACCGGGGAGCTGTTTTTT. Its translation is CASSVGVGGTGELFF.

The chain uses TRBV29-1 and TRBJ1-2; weak D call: TRBD1 (6 bases). Trimming removed 7 bases at V and 4 bases at J, with 19 bases between. Germline CDR1 is SQVTM and CDR2 is ANQGSEA. This CDR3 comprises 14 residues. Here the CDR3 reads CSAVKVDSSYGYTF. CDR3 nucleotide sequence: TGCAGCGCCGTTAAGGTGGACAGCAGCTATGGCTACACCTTC.